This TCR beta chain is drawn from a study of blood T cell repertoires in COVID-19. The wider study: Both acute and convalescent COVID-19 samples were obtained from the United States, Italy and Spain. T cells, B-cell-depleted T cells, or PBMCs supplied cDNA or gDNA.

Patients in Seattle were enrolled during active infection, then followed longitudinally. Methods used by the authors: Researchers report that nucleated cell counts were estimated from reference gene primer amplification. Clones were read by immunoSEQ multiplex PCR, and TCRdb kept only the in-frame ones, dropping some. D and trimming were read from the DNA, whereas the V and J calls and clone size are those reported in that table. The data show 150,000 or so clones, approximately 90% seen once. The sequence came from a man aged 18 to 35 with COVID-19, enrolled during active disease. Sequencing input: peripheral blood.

CDR3 in amino acids: CASSITGVTEAFF. CDR3 nucleotides: TGTGCCAGCAGTATAACCGGGGTCACTGAAGCTTTCTTT. The chain couples TRBV9 to TRBJ1-1; unclear D gene. The CDR3 covers 13 residues. Germline lookup yields CDR1 SGDLS and CDR2 YYNGEE. The V end was cut by 5 bases, the J end by 4 bases, with 12 bases between.